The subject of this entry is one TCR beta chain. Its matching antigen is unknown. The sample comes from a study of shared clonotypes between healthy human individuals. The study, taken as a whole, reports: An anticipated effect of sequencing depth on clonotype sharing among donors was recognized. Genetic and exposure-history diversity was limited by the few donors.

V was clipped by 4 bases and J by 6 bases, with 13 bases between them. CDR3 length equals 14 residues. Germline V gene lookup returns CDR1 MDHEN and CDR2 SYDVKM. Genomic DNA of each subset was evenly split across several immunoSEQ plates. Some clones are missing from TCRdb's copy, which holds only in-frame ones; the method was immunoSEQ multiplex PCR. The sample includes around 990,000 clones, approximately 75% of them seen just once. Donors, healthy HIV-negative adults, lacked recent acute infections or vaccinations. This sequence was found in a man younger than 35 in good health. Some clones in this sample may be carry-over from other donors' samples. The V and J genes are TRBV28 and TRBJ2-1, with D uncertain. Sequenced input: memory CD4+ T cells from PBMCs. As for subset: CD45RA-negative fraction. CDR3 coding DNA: TGTGCCAGCAGTTCCCCCACGGGTAGCAATGAGCAGTTCTTC. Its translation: CASSSPTGSNEQFF.